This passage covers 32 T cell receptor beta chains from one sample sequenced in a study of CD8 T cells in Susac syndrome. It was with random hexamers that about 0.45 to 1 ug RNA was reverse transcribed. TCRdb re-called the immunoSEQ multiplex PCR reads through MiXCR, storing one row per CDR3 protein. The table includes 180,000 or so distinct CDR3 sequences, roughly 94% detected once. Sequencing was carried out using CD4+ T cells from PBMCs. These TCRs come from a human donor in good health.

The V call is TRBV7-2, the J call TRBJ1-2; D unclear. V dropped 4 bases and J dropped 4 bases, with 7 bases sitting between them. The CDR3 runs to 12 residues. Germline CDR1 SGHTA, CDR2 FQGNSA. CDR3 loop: CASSSSGYGYTF. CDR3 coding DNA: TGTGCCAGCAGCTCCTCGGGCTATGGCTACACCTTC.

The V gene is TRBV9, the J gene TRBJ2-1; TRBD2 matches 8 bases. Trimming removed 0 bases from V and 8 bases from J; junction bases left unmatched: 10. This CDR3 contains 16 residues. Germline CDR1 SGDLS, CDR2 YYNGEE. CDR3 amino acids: CASSVGVGRGPDEQFF. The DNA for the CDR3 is TGTGCCAGCAGCGTAGGGGTCGGGAGGGGTCCGGATGAGCAGTTCTTC.

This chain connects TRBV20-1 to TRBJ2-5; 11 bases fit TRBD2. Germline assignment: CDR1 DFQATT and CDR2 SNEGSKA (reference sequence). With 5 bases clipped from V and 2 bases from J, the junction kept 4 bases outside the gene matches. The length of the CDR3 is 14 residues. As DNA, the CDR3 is TGCAGTGCTCTAGCGGGGGGAAGACAAGAGACCCAGTACTTC. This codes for CSALAGGRQETQYF.

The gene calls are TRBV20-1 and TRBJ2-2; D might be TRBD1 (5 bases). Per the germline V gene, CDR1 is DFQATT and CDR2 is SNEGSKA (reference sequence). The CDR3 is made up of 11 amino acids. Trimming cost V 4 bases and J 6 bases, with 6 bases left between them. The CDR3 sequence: CSATRAGELFF. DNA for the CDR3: TGCAGTGCTACCAGGGCCGGGGAGCTGTTTTTT.

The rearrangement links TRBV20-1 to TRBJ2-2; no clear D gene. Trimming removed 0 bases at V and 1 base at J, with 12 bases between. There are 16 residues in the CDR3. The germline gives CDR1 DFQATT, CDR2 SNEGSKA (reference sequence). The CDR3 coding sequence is TGCAGTGCTAGAGATTCGGGTCGGGTGAACACCGGGGAGCTGTTTTTT. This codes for CSARDSGRVNTGELFF.

CDR3 amino acids: CASSPPGRMMTEAFF. The CDR3 DNA is TGTGCCAGCAGCCCTCCTGGCCGCATGATGACTGAAGCTTTCTTT. V gene TRBV28 combines with J gene TRBJ1-1; D remains unclear. The V gene lost 6 bases and the J gene lost 5 bases, with 19 bases spanning the gap. This CDR3 is built from 15 residues. Per germline, CDR1 MDHEN and CDR2 SYDVKM.

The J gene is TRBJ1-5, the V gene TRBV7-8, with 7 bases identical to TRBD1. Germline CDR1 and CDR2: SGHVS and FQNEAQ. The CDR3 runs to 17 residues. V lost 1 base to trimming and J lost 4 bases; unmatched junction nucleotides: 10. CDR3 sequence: CASSLGRPQGLNQPQHF. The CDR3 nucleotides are TGTGCCAGCAGCTTAGGGCGGCCACAGGGGTTGAATCAGCCCCAGCATTTT. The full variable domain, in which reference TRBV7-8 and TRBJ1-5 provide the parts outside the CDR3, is GAGVSQSPRYKVAKRGQDVALRCDPISGHVSLFWYQQALGQGPEFLTYFQNEAQLDKSGLPSDRFFAERPEGSVSTLKIQRTQQEDSAVYLCASSLGRPQGLNQPQHFGDGTRLSIL.

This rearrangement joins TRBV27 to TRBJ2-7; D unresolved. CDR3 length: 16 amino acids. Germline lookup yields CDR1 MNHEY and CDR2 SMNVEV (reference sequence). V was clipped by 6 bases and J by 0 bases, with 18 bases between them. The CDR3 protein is CASSLLGKRASYEQYF. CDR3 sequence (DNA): TGTGCCAGCAGCCTATTGGGGAAGCGAGCCTCCTACGAGCAGTACTTC.

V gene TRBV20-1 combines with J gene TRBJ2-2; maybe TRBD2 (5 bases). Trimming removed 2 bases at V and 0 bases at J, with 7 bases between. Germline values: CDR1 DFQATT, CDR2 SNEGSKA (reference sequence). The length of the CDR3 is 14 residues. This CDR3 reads CSARTDSNTGELFF. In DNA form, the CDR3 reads TGCAGTGCTAGAACGGACTCGAACACCGGGGAGCTGTTTTTT.

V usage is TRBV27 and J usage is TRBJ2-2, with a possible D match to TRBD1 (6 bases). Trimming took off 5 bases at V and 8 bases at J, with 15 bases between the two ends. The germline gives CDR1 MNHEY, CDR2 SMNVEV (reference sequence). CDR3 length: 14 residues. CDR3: CASSPRTVRGELFF. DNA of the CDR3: TGTGCCAGCAGTCCGAGGACAGTACGAGGGGAGCTGTTTTTT.

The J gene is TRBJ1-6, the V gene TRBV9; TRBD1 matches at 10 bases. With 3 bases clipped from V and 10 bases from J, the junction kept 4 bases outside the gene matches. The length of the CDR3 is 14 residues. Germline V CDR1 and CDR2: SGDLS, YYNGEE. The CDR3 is CASSADRGHSPLHF. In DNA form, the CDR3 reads TGTGCCAGCAGCGCAGACAGGGGGCACTCACCCCTCCACTTT.

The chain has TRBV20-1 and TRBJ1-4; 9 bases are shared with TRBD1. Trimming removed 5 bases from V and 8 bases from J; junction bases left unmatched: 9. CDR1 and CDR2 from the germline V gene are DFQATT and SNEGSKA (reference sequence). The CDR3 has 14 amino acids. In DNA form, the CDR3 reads TGCAGTGCTCCAGCACAGGGGGCTCGAGAAAAACTGTTTTTT. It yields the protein CSAPAQGAREKLFF.

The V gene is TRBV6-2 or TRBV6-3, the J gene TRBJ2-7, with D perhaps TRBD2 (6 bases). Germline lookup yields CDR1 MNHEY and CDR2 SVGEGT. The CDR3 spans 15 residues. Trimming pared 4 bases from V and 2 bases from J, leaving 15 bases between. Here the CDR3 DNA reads TGTGCCAGCAGTTTACAGGCAGCGGGTCCCTACGAGCAGTACTTC. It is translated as CASSLQAAGPYEQYF.

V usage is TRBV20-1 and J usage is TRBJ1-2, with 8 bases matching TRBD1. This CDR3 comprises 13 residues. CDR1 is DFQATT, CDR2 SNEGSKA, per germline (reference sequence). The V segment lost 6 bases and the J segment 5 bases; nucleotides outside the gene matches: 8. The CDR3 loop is CSAETGTGYGYTF. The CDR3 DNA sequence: TGCAGTGCAGAGACCGGGACAGGATATGGCTACACCTTC.

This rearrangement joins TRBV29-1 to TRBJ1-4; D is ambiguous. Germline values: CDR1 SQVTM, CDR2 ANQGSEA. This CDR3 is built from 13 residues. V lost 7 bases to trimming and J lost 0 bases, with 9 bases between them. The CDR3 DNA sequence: TGCAGCGCAGACCGATCAACTAATGAAAAACTGTTTTTT. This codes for CSADRSTNEKLFF.

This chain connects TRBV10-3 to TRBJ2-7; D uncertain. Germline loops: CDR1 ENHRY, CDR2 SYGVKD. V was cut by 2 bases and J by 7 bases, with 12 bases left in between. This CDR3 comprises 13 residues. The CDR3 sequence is CAISEGQEKEQYV. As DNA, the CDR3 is TGTGCCATCAGTGAGGGGCAGGAGAAAGAGCAGTACGTC.

This CDR3 is CASSWIKGNNEQFF. The CDR3 nucleotides read TGTGCCAGCAGCTGGATAAAGGGGAACAATGAGCAGTTCTTC. The chain carries TRBV5-6 and TRBJ2-1, with TRBD1 as a possible D gene (5 bases). V was cut by 3 bases and J by 5 bases, with 12 bases left in between. The CDR3 contains 14 residues. Germline CDR1 is SGHDT and CDR2 is YYEEEE.

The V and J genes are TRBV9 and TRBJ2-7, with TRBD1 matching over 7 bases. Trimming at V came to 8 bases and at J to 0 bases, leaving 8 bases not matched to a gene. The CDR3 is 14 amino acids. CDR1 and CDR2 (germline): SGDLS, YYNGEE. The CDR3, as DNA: TGTGCCAGTACGAAATGGGACAGCTCCTACGAGCAGTACGTC. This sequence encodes CASTKWDSSYEQYV.

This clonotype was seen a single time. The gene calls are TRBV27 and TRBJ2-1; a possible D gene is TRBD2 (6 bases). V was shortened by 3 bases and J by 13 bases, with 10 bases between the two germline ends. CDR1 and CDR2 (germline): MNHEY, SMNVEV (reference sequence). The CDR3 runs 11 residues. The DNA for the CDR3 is TGTGCCAGCAGTTTTGGAGGGAATCAGTTCTTC. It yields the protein CASSFGGNQFF.

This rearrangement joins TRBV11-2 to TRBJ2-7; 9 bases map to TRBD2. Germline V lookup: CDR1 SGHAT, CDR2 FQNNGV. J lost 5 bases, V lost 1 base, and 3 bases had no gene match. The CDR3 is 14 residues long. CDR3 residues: CASSLVLAGNEQYV. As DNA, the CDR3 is TGTGCCAGCAGCTTAGTGCTAGCGGGGAACGAGCAGTACGTC.

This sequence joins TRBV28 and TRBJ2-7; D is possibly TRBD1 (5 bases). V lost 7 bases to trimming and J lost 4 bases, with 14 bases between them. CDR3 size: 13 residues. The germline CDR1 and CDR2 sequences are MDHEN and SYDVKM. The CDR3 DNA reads TGTGCCAGCACCCCCCGACAGACATACGAGCAGTACGTC. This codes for CASTPRQTYEQYV.

The chain's CDR3 is CSARDGGTGRYEQYV. CDR3 nucleotides: TGCAGTGCTAGAGATGGGGGGACAGGACGCTACGAGCAGTACGTC. The chain recombines TRBV20-1 with TRBJ2-7; 8 nucleotides line up with TRBD1. Germline trimming cut 0 bases from V and 3 bases from J; bases unmatched to any gene: 7. Germline V CDR1 and CDR2: DFQATT, SNEGSKA (reference sequence). There are 15 residues in the CDR3.

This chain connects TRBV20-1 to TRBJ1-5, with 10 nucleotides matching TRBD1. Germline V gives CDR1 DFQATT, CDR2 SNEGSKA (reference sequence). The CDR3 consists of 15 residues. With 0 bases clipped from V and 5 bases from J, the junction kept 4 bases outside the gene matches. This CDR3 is CSARDSGTGDQPQHF. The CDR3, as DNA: TGCAGTGCTAGAGATTCGGGGACAGGGGATCAGCCCCAGCATTTT.

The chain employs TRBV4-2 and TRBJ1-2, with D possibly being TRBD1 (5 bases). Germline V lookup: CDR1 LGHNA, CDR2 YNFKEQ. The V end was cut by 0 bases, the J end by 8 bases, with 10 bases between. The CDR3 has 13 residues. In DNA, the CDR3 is TGTGCCAGCAGCCAAGATGGGACGGGCGGCTACACCTTC. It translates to CASSQDGTGGYTF.

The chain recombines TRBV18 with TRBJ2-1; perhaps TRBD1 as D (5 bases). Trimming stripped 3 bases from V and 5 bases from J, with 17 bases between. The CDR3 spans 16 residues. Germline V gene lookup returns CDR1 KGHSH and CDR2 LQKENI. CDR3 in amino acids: CASSPTATPDNNEQFF. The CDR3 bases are TGTGCCAGCTCACCGACCGCCACTCCGGACAACAATGAGCAGTTCTTC.

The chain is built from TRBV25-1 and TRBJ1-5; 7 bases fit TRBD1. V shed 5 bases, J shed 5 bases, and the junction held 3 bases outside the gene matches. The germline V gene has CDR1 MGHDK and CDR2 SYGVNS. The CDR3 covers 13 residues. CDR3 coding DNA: TGTGCCAGCAGTACAGGGGACCATCAGCCCCAGCATTTT. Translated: CASSTGDHQPQHF.

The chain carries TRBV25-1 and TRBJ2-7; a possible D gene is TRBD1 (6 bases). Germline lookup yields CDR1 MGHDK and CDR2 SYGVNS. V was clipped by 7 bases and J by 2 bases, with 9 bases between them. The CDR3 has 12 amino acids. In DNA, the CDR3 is TGTGCCAGCAATGGACAGACCTACGAGCAGTACTTC. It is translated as CASNGQTYEQYF.

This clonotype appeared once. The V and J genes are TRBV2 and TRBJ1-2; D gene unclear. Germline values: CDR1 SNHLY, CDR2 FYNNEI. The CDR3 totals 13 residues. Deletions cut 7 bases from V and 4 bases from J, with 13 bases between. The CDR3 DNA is TGTGCCAGCACTGAGGCAGGAGTCTATGGCTACACCTTC. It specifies CASTEAGVYGYTF.

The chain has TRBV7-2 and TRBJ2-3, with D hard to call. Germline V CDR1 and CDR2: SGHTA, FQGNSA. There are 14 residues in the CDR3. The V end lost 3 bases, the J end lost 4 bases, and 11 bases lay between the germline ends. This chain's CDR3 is CASSFKGSADTQYF. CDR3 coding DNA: TGTGCCAGCAGCTTCAAGGGTTCGGCAGATACGCAGTATTTT.

CDR3 nucleotide sequence: TGCAGTGCTAGAGATGAGGCTAGCGCGCCCTACGAGCAGTACGTC. Its protein product is CSARDEASAPYEQYV. The rearrangement joins TRBV20-1 to TRBJ2-7, with D possibly being TRBD2 (6 bases). V was pared by 0 bases and J by 2 bases, with 14 bases between. The length of the CDR3 is 15 residues. Per the germline V gene, CDR1 is DFQATT and CDR2 is SNEGSKA (reference sequence).

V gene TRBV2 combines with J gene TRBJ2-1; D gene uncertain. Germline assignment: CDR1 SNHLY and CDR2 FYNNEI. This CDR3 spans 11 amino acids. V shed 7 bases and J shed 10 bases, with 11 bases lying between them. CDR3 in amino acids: CASKWQREQFF. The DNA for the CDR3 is TGTGCCAGCAAATGGCAGAGAGAGCAGTTCTTC.

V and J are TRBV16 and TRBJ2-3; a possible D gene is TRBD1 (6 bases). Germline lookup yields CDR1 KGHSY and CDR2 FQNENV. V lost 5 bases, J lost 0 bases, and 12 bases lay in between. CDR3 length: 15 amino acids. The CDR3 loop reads CASSGRGGSTDTQYF. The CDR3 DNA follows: TGTGCCAGCAGCGGACGAGGGGGAAGCACAGATACGCAGTATTTT.